A single sample gave rise to the 29 T cell receptor beta chains below, sequenced in a study of cytomegalovirus exposure and HLA in healthy donors. The PCR made use of 60 Vbeta and 13 Jbeta primers. Only in-frame clones appear in the TCRdb table, and some are missing; sequencing was by immunoSEQ multiplex PCR. This table has some 150,000 clones, just under 80% appearing once. The sample taken for sequencing was PBMCs. These receptors were obtained from a woman aged 45-65 years in good health and CMV-seronegative.

V gene TRBV4-1 combines with J gene TRBJ1-6; no definite D call. The V gene's germline CDR1 is MGHRA and CDR2 YSYEKL. Trimming left V 1 base short and J 7 bases short, with 11 bases between. This CDR3 is 15 amino acids long. CDR3: CASSQGPSGNSPLHF. In DNA form, the CDR3 reads TGCGCCAGCAGCCAAGGTCCGTCTGGCAATTCACCCCTCCACTTT.

This clone was found a few times. This chain uses TRBV7-3 with TRBJ1-1; TRBD1 matches at 8 bases. Trimming removed 0 bases from V and 0 bases from J; junction bases left unmatched: 3. The CDR3 has 16 residues. Germline loops: CDR1 SGHTA, CDR2 FQGTGA. The CDR3 sequence: CASSLTRQGLNTEAFF. CDR3 sequence (DNA): TGTGCCAGCAGCTTAACGAGACAGGGGTTGAACACTGAAGCTTTCTTT.

This chain connects TRBV7-9 to TRBJ1-1, with a possible D match to TRBD1 (5 bases). Germline CDR1 and CDR2: SEHNR and FQNEAQ (reference sequence). Between the trimmed V and J ends, which lost 3 bases and 3 bases, there was a span of 14 bases. The CDR3 spans 15 residues. This CDR3 is CASSLLGRGDTEAFF. CDR3 nucleotide sequence: TGTGCCAGCAGCTTGTTGGGGCGCGGGGACACTGAAGCTTTCTTT.

The chain has TRBV2 and TRBJ2-5; 8 nucleotides agree with TRBD1. This CDR3 spans 16 amino acids. Germline-derived CDR1 and CDR2 are SNHLY and FYNNEI. The V gene end was trimmed by 8 bases and the J gene end by 2 bases; junction bases not matched to a gene: 13. This chain's CDR3 is CASPSRRQGLQETQYF. CDR3 bases: TGTGCCAGCCCGTCCCGGAGACAGGGGCTACAAGAGACCCAGTACTTC.

This chain joins TRBV28 and TRBJ1-2, with 8 bases matching TRBD1. The CDR3 consists of 14 residues. Germline V gives CDR1 MDHEN, CDR2 SYDVKM. The V and J ends lost 6 bases and 0 bases, in that order; junction bases with no gene match: 3. The CDR3 spells CASSPGQANYGYTF. CDR3 nucleotides: TGTGCCAGCAGCCCGGGACAGGCTAACTATGGCTACACCTTC.

The J gene is TRBJ1-1, the V gene TRBV2; D perhaps matches TRBD1 (6 bases). This CDR3 region has 17 residues. V was trimmed by 3 bases and J by 0 bases, leaving 17 bases between them. Germline lookup yields CDR1 SNHLY and CDR2 FYNNEI. The CDR3 spells CASSEAGGQGMNTEAFF. The DNA for the CDR3 is TGTGCCAGCAGTGAGGCCGGGGGGCAGGGGATGAACACTGAAGCTTTCTTT.

The chain combines TRBV7-9 with TRBJ2-6; 8 bases fit TRBD2. The length of the CDR3 is 17 residues. V was clipped by 5 bases and J by 2 bases; unmatched bases: 8. CDR1 is SEHNR, CDR2 FQNEAQ, per germline (reference sequence). The CDR3 DNA is TGTGCCAGCAGCCTGCTACGGGGGGGCGCTGGGGCCAACGTCCTGACTTTC. Protein: CASSLLRGGAGANVLTF.

V and J are TRBV4-3 and TRBJ2-1; 7 positions agree with TRBD2. J gave up 5 bases and V 3 bases, and 10 bases lay outside the gene matches. Germline V gene data show CDR1 as LGHNA and CDR2 as YSLEER. The CDR3 spans 16 residues. CDR3 in amino acids: CASSHGGNLANNEQFF. In DNA form, the CDR3 reads TGCGCCAGCAGCCACGGGGGGAACCTGGCTAACAATGAGCAGTTCTTC.

This chain uses TRBV29-1 with TRBJ2-3; possible D gene TRBD1, 5 bases. The germline V gene encodes CDR1 SQVTM and CDR2 ANQGSEA. Trimming cost V 3 bases and J 2 bases, with 9 bases left between them. The CDR3 spans 13 residues. The CDR3 region has the DNA TGCAGCGTTGAGGGCAGGGTCACAGATACGCAGTATTTT. Protein sequence: CSVEGRVTDTQYF.

The chain joins TRBV27 to TRBJ1-4; D is uncertain. V shed 5 bases and J shed 7 bases, with 14 bases lying between them. Germline CDR1 reads MNHEY; CDR2 reads SMNVEV (reference sequence). This CDR3 has 14 amino acids. In nucleotides, the CDR3 is TGTGCCAGCAGTGCCACCGTTCGGGGTGAAAAACTGTTTTTT. Its protein is CASSATVRGEKLFF.

The rearrangement uses TRBV4-1 and TRBJ1-6; no firm D call. The V end lost 0 bases, the J end lost 8 bases, and 14 bases lay between the germline ends. The CDR3 contains 16 residues. Per germline, CDR1 MGHRA and CDR2 YSYEKL. The CDR3 here is CASSQEIAARDSPLHF. CDR3 nucleotides: TGCGCCAGCAGCCAAGAAATAGCGGCTCGGGATTCACCCCTCCACTTT.

This sequence joins TRBV4-3 and TRBJ2-3; D is perhaps TRBD2 (6 bases). This CDR3 is built from 15 residues. Trimming left V 0 bases short and J 3 bases short, with 10 bases between. CDR1 is LGHNA, CDR2 YSLEER, per germline. In nucleotides, the CDR3 is TGCGCCAGCAGCCAAGATCGGGGGAGAACAGATACGCAGTATTTT. It codes for CASSQDRGRTDTQYF.

The chain links TRBV29-1 to TRBJ2-7; D is perhaps TRBD1 (7 bases). V was pared by 0 bases and J by 6 bases, with 21 bases between. Looked up from germline, CDR1 is SQVTM and CDR2 is ANQGSEA. The CDR3 sequence is 16 residues long. The CDR3 protein is CSVEDLRGDSRFEQYF. CDR3 nucleotides: TGCAGCGTTGAAGATCTTAGGGGGGACAGTCGGTTCGAGCAGTACTTC.

The rearrangement uses TRBV29-1 and TRBJ1-5, with D tentatively TRBD1 (6 bases). Deletions cut 6 bases from V and 3 bases from J, with 12 bases between. Germline CDR1 SQVTM, CDR2 ANQGSEA. CDR3 length equals 13 residues. DNA of the CDR3: TGCAGCGTACCCGGGGGGGCCAATCAGCCCCAGCATTTT. Its protein product is CSVPGGANQPQHF.

The V gene is TRBV28, the J gene TRBJ1-1; D unresolved. From germline, CDR1 is MDHEN and CDR2 SYDVKM. The V gene lost 3 bases and the J gene lost 4 bases, with 3 bases spanning the gap. The CDR3 consists of 11 residues. CDR3 sequence: CASSFRTEAFF. CDR3 coding DNA: TGTGCCAGCAGTTTTCGCACTGAAGCTTTCTTT.

J is TRBJ1-6 and V is TRBV28; possible D gene TRBD1, 5 bases. CDR1 and CDR2 from the germline V gene are MDHEN and SYDVKM. The CDR3 length is 16 residues. V gave up 3 bases and J gave up 0 bases, with 9 bases separating them. In nucleotides, the CDR3 is TGTGCCAGCAGTTTGTTCGGGGGCTCCTATAATTCACCCCTCCACTTT. Its protein is CASSLFGGSYNSPLHF.

This chain joins TRBV2 and TRBJ2-3; 8 bases are shared with TRBD2. The V gene end was trimmed by 6 bases and the J gene end by 3 bases; junction bases not matched to a gene: 8. The CDR3 spans 15 residues. Germline-derived CDR1 and CDR2 are SNHLY and FYNNEI. In DNA form, the CDR3 reads TGTGCCAGCAGGTATACGGGAGGGACGACAGATACGCAGTATTTT. Translated: CASRYTGGTTDTQYF.

This sequence joins TRBV30 and TRBJ2-5; D not resolved. V lost 2 bases and J 2 bases, leaving 12 bases between the germline ends. Germline V gives CDR1 GTSNPN, CDR2 SVGIG (reference sequence). The CDR3 is made up of 14 amino acids. The DNA of the CDR3 is TGTGCCTGGAGTCCCCTAAGTTATCAAGAGACCCAGTACTTC. Translating gives CAWSPLSYQETQYF.

V and J are TRBV27 and TRBJ1-2, with 7 bases lining up with TRBD1. The CDR3 runs 13 residues. Germline assignment: CDR1 MNHEY and CDR2 SMNVEV (reference sequence). The V and J ends lost 2 bases and 4 bases, in that order; junction bases with no gene match: 1. The CDR3 DNA reads as TGTGCCAGCAGTTTAGGACAGGCCTATGGCTACACCTTC. It encodes CASSLGQAYGYTF.

V usage is TRBV18 and J usage is TRBJ1-2; 10 bases are a match to TRBD1. The CDR3 loop spans 14 amino acids. Looked up from germline, CDR1 is KGHSH and CDR2 is LQKENI. V lost 4 bases and J lost 5; bases outside the gene matches: 4. CDR3 sequence: CASSQGTGEYGYTF. The CDR3 nucleotides read TGTGCCAGCTCACAAGGGACAGGGGAGTATGGCTACACCTTC.

The chain has TRBV5-8 and TRBJ2-7; 8 bases align to TRBD1. Germline V CDR1 and CDR2: SGHTS, YDEGEE. CDR3 length: 13 residues. Germline trimming cut 8 bases from V and 2 bases from J; bases unmatched to any gene: 6. The CDR3 loop is CASTDREAYEQYF. CDR3 nucleotides: TGTGCCAGTACGGACAGGGAGGCCTACGAGCAGTACTTC. Looking up the rest from reference TRBV5-8 and TRBJ2-7 gives the full variable domain: EAGVTQSPTHLIKTRGQQATLRCSPISGHTSVYWYQQALGLGLQFLLWYDEGEERNRGNFPPRFSGRQFPNYSSELNVNALELEDSALYLCASTDREAYEQYFGPGTRLTVT.

This chain links TRBV27 with TRBJ1-1; 7 nucleotides match TRBD1. The V segment lost 3 bases and the J segment 3 bases; nucleotides outside the gene matches: 1. The CDR3 contains 13 residues. Germline V gene data show CDR1 as MNHEY and CDR2 as SMNVEV (reference sequence). In DNA, the CDR3 is TGTGCCAGCAGTTTTGGGACAGACACTGAAGCTTTCTTT. Protein: CASSFGTDTEAFF.

V gene TRBV11-3 combines with J gene TRBJ2-7, with 15 bases matching TRBD2. Looked up from germline, CDR1 is SGHNT and CDR2 is YENEEA. V lost 5 bases and J lost 6; bases outside the gene matches: 5. The CDR3 loop spans 15 amino acids. The CDR3 DNA reads TGTGCCAGCAGCCACGGGACTAGCGGGAGGCTCGAGCAGTACTTC. It codes for CASSHGTSGRLEQYF.

V is TRBV9 and J is TRBJ1-1; 7 bases line up with TRBD1. This CDR3 has 14 amino acids. Germline CDR1 reads SGDLS; CDR2 reads YYNGEE. The trim removed 3 bases at V and 6 bases at J, leaving 8 bases unmatched. The CDR3 spells CASSAAMTGSEAFF. As DNA, the CDR3 is TGTGCCAGCAGCGCAGCCATGACAGGGTCTGAAGCTTTCTTT.

The chain is built from TRBV7-2 and TRBJ1-2; no clear D gene. Germline V gives CDR1 SGHTA, CDR2 FQGNSA. CDR3 length: 15 amino acids. V dropped 7 bases and J dropped 2 bases, with 17 bases sitting between them. CDR3 bases: TGTGCCAGCAACCCCTTCTTAACGGGGAACTATGGCTACACCTTC. As protein: CASNPFLTGNYGYTF. Looking up the rest from reference TRBV7-2 and TRBJ1-2 gives the full variable domain: GAGVSQSPSNKVTEKGKDVELRCDPISGHTALYWYRQSLGQGLEFLIYFQGNSAPDKSGLPSDRFSAERTGGSVSTLTIQRTQQEDSAVYLCASNPFLTGNYGYTFGSGTRLTVV.

The CDR3 region has the DNA TGTGCCAGCAGACTCGGACAGGGGGCGAATCAGCCCCAGCATTTT. It translates to CASRLGQGANQPQHF. This chain links TRBV28 with TRBJ1-5; 11 positions match TRBD1. J lost 4 bases, V lost 6 bases, and 5 bases had no gene match. The CDR3 has 15 amino acids. Germline V gene sequence: CDR1 MDHEN, CDR2 SYDVKM.

The chain employs TRBV19 and TRBJ1-1, with D perhaps matching TRBD1 (6 bases). V was trimmed by 8 bases and J by 3 bases, leaving 13 bases between them. Germline V lookup: CDR1 LNHDA, CDR2 SQIVND (reference sequence). This CDR3 contains 13 residues. The CDR3 DNA reads as TGTGCCAGTTCCCTACAGGGAGACACTGAAGCTTTCTTT. It translates to CASSLQGDTEAFF. The variable domain in full, completed from reference TRBV19 and TRBJ1-1, reads DGGITQSPKYLFRKEGQNVTLSCEQNLNHDAMYWYRQDPGQGLRLIYYSQIVNDFQKGDIAEGYSVSREKKESFPLTVTSAQKNPTAFYLCASSLQGDTEAFFGQGTRLTVV.

About this clone itself: An end of the junction does not agree with germline; a read error may underlie this. The chain combines TRBV2 with TRBJ2-1; TRBD2 matches 8 bases. The CDR3 has 16 amino acids. Germline V gene lookup returns CDR1 SNHLY and CDR2 FYNNEI. The CDR3 region has the DNA TGTGCCAGCAGCGAAGCAATAGTAGCGGGGCAAAATGAGCAGTTCTTC. Translation gives CASSEAIVAGQNEQFF.

In DNA form, the CDR3 reads TGTGCCAGCAGCTTGGGGGAAGGGGCCCTTGGGACAGATACGCAGTATTTT. Amino acids: CASSLGEGALGTDTQYF. The chain employs TRBV5-8 and TRBJ2-3; D possibly corresponds to TRBD1 (5 bases). CDR3 length: 17 residues. Per germline, CDR1 SGHTS and CDR2 YDEGEE. V lost 0 bases and J lost 3, with 17 bases in between.